This T cell receptor (beta chain) was observed in a study of blood T cells in healthy people across ages. The CDR3 consists of 13 residues. The V gene lost 3 bases and the J gene lost 1 base, with 7 bases spanning the gap. Germline CDR1 reads SGHRS; CDR2 reads YFSETQ. This clonotype was recorded a few times. Primed by a sample-barcoded 5' primer and a J-beta primer mix, a second PCR proceeded for about 6 to 12 cycles. TCRdb ran MiXCR on the 5' RACE reads and lists one entry per CDR3 protein. The sample carries more than 800,000 distinct CDR3 sequences, more than 35% recorded once. The receptor's source is a woman in her sixties in good health. The sample consisted of blood. The chain couples TRBV5-1 to TRBJ1-2, with D unresolved. The DNA of the CDR3 is TGCGCCAGCAGCTACACAGTTAACTATGGCTACACCTTC. It codes for CASSYTVNYGYTF.